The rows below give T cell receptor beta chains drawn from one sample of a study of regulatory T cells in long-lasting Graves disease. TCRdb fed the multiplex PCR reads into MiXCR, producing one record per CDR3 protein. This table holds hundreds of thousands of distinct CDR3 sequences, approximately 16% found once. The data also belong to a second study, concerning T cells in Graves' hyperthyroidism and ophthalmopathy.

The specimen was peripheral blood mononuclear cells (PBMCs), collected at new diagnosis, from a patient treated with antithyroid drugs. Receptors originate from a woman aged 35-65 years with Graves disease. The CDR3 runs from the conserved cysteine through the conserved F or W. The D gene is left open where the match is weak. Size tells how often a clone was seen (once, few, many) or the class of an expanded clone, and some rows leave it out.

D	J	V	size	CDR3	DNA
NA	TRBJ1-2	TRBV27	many	CASSLSVLYGYTF	TGTGCCAGCAGTTTATCAGTCCTCTATGGCTACACCTTC
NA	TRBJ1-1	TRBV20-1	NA	CSARDFTVSEAFF	TGCAGTGCTAGAGATTTCACAGTCTCTGAAGCTTTCTTT
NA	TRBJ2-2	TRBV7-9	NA	CASSSTRWGYVGELFF	TGTGCCAGCAGCTCCACTAGATGGGGGTATGTCGGGGAGCTGTTTTTT
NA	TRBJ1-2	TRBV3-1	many	CASRPGGANGYTF	TGTGCCAGCAGGCCCGGGGGGGCCAATGGCTACACCTTC
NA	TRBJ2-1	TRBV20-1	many	CSARGVSDFYPYNEQFF	TGCAGTGCTAGAGGAGTATCGGACTTCTACCCCTACAATGAGCAGTTCTTC
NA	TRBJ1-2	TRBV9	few	CASSVAPGSANYGYTF	TGTGCCAGCAGCGTAGCCCCAGGTTCAGCTAACTATGGCTACACCTTC
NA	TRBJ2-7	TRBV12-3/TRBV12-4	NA	CAGSFSSLYEQYF	TGTGCCGGCAGTTTTTCCAGCCTCTACGAGCAGTACTTC
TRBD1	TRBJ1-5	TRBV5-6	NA	CASSRDRGLSGPQHF	TGTGCCAGCAGCCGGGACAGGGGGCTATCGGGGCCCCAGCATTTT
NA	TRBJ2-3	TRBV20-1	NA	CSARATRGTDTQYF	TGCAGTGCTAGGGCAACTAGGGGGACAGATACGCAGTATTTT
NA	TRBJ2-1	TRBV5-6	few	CASSQRGRVVHEQFF	TGTGCCAGCAGCCAGAGGGGAAGGGTTGTCCATGAGCAGTTCTTC
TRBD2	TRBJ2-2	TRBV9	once	CASSVGVGGGTGELFF	TGTGCCAGCAGCGTAGGGGTCGGGGGGGGAACCGGGGAGCTGTTTTTT
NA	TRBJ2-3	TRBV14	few	CASSPPYGGPLGTDTQYF	TGTGCCAGCAGCCCCCCTTATGGGGGCCCGTTGGGCACAGATACGCAGTATTTT
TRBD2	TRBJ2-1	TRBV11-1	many	CASRPTSGGRRNEQFF	TGTGCCAGCAGACCAACTAGCGGGGGGCGGCGGAATGAGCAGTTCTTC
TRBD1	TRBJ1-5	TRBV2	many	CASTLEGQVLSPQHF	TGTGCCAGCACCCTAGAGGGACAGGTTCTATCGCCCCAGCATTTT
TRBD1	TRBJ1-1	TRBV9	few	CASSAQGTSNTEAFF	TGTGCCAGCAGCGCACAGGGGACCTCGAACACTGAAGCTTTCTTT
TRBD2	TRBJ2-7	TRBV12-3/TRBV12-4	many	CASSPYGTTGGEQYF	TGTGCCAGCAGTCCATACGGGACCACGGGGGGTGAGCAGTACTTC
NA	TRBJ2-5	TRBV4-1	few	CASSLIGLGETQYF	TGCGCCAGCAGCCTCATCGGGTTGGGGGAGACCCAGTACTTC
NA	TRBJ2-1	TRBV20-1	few	CSANSEPYNEQFF	TGCAGTGCCAATAGCGAACCCTACAATGAGCAGTTCTTC
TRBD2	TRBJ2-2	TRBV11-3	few	CASSDKRGGANTGELFF	TGTGCCAGCAGCGATAAGCGGGGGGGCGCGAACACCGGGGAGCTGTTTTTT
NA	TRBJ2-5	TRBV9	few	CASSVRPSETQYF	TGTGCCAGCAGCGTACGGCCCTCAGAGACCCAGTACTTC
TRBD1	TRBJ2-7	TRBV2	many	CASAGQGNYEQYF	TGTGCCAGCGCGGGACAGGGAAACTACGAGCAGTACTTC
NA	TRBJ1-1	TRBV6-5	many	CASSYVGHPRGTEAFF	TGTGCCAGCAGTTACGTGGGACACCCGAGGGGCACTGAAGCTTTCTTT
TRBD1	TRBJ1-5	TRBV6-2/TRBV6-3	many	CASGDRDANQPQHF	TGTGCCAGCGGGGACAGGGATGCCAATCAGCCCCAGCATTTT
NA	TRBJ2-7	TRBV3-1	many	CASSHIRINSYEQYF	TGTGCCAGCAGCCATATACGGATCAACTCCTACGAGCAGTACTTC
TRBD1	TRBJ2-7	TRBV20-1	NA	CSAIGGQLSSYEQYF	TGCAGTGCTATTGGGGGACAGTTAAGCTCCTACGAGCAGTACTTC
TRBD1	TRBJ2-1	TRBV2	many	CASSDSPGQGANEQFF	TGTGCCAGCAGTGATTCCCCGGGACAGGGGGCCAATGAGCAGTTCTTC
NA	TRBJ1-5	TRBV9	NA	CASSDGGGNQPQHF	TGTGCCAGCAGCGACGGAGGAGGCAATCAGCCCCAGCATTTT
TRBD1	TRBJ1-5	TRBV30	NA	CAWSVTGQALYSNQPQHF	TGTGCCTGGAGTGTAACGGGACAGGCCCTTTATAGCAATCAGCCCCAGCATTTT
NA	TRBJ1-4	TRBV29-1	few	CSVESGTNEKLFF	TGCAGCGTTGAATCTGGGACTAATGAAAAACTGTTTTTT
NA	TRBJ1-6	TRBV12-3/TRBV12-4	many	CASSLGVGPPLHF	TGTGCCAGCAGTTTAGGGGTTGGGCCACCCCTCCACTTT
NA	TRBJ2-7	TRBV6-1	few	CAASRSPYEQYF	TGTGCCGCGTCGAGATCCCCGTACGAGCAGTACTTC
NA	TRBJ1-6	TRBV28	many	CASSFTTSGFLMGSPLHF	TGTGCCAGCAGCTTCACCACATCAGGGTTTCTAATGGGTTCACCCCTCCACTTT
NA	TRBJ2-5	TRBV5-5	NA	CASSFFGGAAETQYF	TGTGCCAGCAGCTTTTTTGGGGGGGCTGCAGAGACCCAGTACTTC
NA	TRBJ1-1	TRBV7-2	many	CASSLVAVNTEAFF	TGTGCCAGCAGCTTAGTCGCCGTGAACACTGAAGCTTTCTTT
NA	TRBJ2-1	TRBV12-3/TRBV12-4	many	CASSLGPSNEQFF	TGTGCCAGCAGTTTGGGACCGAGCAATGAGCAGTTCTTC
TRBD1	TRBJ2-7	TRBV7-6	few	CASSAGTGGSGEQYF	TGTGCCAGCAGCGCCGGGACAGGGGGGTCTGGGGAGCAGTACTTC
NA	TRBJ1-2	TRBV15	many	CATSRDRATRGYTF	TGTGCCACCAGCAGAGATCGCGCCACACGGGGCTACACCTTC
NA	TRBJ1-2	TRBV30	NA	CAWSVGLRTEGYTF	TGTGCCTGGAGTGTGGGACTGCGTACGGAGGGCTACACCTTC
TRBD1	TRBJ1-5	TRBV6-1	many	CASYLDREVGNQPQHF	TGTGCCAGTTACCTCGACAGGGAGGTTGGCAATCAGCCCCAGCATTTT
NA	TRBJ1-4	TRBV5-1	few	CASRGRGEGEKLFF	TGCGCCAGCCGCGGGCGGGGAGAGGGGGAAAAACTGTTTTTT
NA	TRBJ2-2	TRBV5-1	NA	CASGESGRNTGELFF	TGCGCCAGCGGGGAATCAGGGAGAAACACCGGGGAGCTGTTTTTT
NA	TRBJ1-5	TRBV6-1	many	CASSEASGGGQPQHF	TGTGCCAGCAGTGAAGCGAGCGGGGGCGGACAGCCCCAGCATTTT
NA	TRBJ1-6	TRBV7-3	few	CASRLTHSYNSPLHF	TGTGCCAGCAGACTAACGCACTCCTATAATTCACCCCTCCACTTT
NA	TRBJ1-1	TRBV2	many	CASRGPYTEAFF	TGTGCCAGCAGGGGGCCGTACACTGAAGCTTTCTTT
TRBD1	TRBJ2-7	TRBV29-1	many	CSAVPGQGSYEQYF	TGCAGCGCCGTCCCGGGACAGGGTTCGTACGAGCAGTACTTC
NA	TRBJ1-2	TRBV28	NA	CASGLSYGYTF	TGTGCAAGCGGGCTTAGCTATGGCTACACCTTC
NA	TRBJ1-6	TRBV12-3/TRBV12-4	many	CASRTGGILHF	TGTGCCAGCAGGACAGGTGGAATCCTCCACTTT
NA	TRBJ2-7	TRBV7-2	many	CASSLGGTDYEQYF	TGTGCCAGCAGCTTAGGGGGGACGGACTACGAGCAGTACTTC
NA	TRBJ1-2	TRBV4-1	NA	CASSQDPPAVSLSYTF	TGCGCCAGCAGCCAAGACCCCCCCGCGGTCTCGCTCAGCTACACCTTC
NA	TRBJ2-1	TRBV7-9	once	CASSLGFSNEQFF	TGTGCCAGCAGCTTAGGATTTTCCAATGAGCAGTTCTTC
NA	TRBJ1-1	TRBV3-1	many	CASSQDLGTEAFF	TGTGCCAGCAGCCAAGATTTGGGCACTGAAGCTTTCTTT
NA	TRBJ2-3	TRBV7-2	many	CASSLWGTRDRLQYF	TGTGCCAGCAGCTTATGGGGGACCCGGGACCGACTGCAGTATTTT
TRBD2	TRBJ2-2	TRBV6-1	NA	CASSALAGGPGELFF	TGTGCCAGCAGCGCGCTAGCGGGGGGCCCCGGGGAGCTGTTTTTT
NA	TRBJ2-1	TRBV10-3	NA	CAIRPGTDDYNEQFF	TGTGCCATCAGGCCCGGGACGGACGATTACAATGAGCAGTTCTTC
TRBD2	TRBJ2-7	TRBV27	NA	CASSLEAGVLYEQYF	TGTGCCAGCAGTTTAGAAGCGGGGGTCCTTTACGAGCAGTACTTC